The present T cell receptor beta chain was sequenced within a study of blood T cells in healthy people across ages. A word on this clonotype: No antigen is known for it.

Primers used in a second PCR of roughly 6 to 11 cycles were a sample-barcoded 5' primer and a J-beta primer mix. MiXCR, applied by TCRdb to the 5' RACE reads, yields one record per CDR3 protein. The sample gives roughly 860,000 distinct CDR3 sequences, about 59% of which show up once; about a quarter is in the top ten. Study findings and constraints: Fewer expanded clones and more diversity marked long-lived versus aged donors.

The germline V gene has CDR1 MNHEY and CDR2 SMNVEV (reference sequence). CDR3 length: 14 amino acids. V dropped 1 base and J dropped 11; count of bases not matched to a gene: 10. V usage is TRBV27 and J usage is TRBJ2-5; 7 bases line up with TRBD1. Source material: blood. The TCR originated in a young man in good health. Here the CDR3 reads CASSLYDRAHGQYF. As DNA, the CDR3 is TGTGCCAGCAGTTTATACGACAGGGCTCACGGGCAGTACTTC.